The count of the clone carrying this TCR beta chain is one. Treatment specified: approximately 18 received Ad26.COV2.S at low or high dose, single or two shots; 5 received placebo; per-sample allocation not given. After the first vaccine or placebo injection, samples were drawn on day 63. Expressing Wuhan-strain SARS-CoV-2 spike, an Ad26 vector served as the vaccine. Trimming left V 5 bases short and J 8 bases short, with 7 bases between. The CDR3 contains 11 residues. Germline V CDR1 and CDR2: MNHNY, SVGAGI (reference sequence). Profiling relied on immunoSEQ multiplex PCR, and the TCRdb table lists in-frame clones only, not all of them. The sample shows around 340,000 clones, roughly 90% of them seen only once. The record originates from a study of Ad26.COV2.S vaccination and SARS-CoV-2 variants. Background on the study: Donor had been placed in the Ad26.COV2.S arm of the COV1001 trial.

The starting material was peripheral blood, obtained in a trial of Ad26.COV2.S vaccine versus placebo. The V and J genes are TRBV6-6 and TRBJ2-1; D unresolved. This TCR was sampled from a person between 18 and 65 years old who received the Ad26.COV2.S COVID-19 vaccine or a placebo. Here the CDR3 reads CASSATDEQFF. The CDR3 nucleotides are TGTGCCAGCAGTGCTACGGATGAGCAGTTCTTC.